Below, 32 T cell receptor beta chains from the same sample are listed, as sequenced in a study of blood T cell repertoires in acute mononucleosis. Time point of the sample: acute infectious mononucleosis, at clinical presentation within 2 weeks of symptom onset (visit 1). Clones were read by immunoSEQ multiplex PCR, and TCRdb kept only the in-frame ones, dropping some. The profile shows 2,000 to 2,500 clones, roughly 30% of them singletons. The input for sequencing was EBV YVL epitope tetramer+ CD8+ T cells sorted from PBMCs, taken during acute infectious mononucleosis. Subset of the sample: CD8 T cells binding a tetramer with EBV BRLF1 109-117 peptide (YVL-BR). All receptors come from a woman under 30 with infectious mononucleosis caused by EBV.

The chain is built from TRBV7-9 and TRBJ2-5; D gene ambiguous. Trimming cost V 4 bases and J 5 bases, with 8 bases left between them. Germline lookup yields CDR1 SEHNR and CDR2 FQNEAQ (reference sequence). The CDR3 contains 12 residues. The DNA of the CDR3 is TGTGCCAGCAGCTCCCCGGCGGAGACCCAGTACTTC. It codes for CASSSPAETQYF.

This clone is medium-sized. The chain employs TRBV19 and TRBJ2-1; 11 nucleotides line up with TRBD1. This CDR3 is built from 15 residues. Germline assignment: CDR1 LNHDA and CDR2 SQIVND (reference sequence). After removal of 7 bases from V and 4 bases from J, the junction contained 6 bases not matched to a gene. The CDR3 sequence: CASTGDRGSYNEQFF. In nucleotides, the CDR3 is TGTGCCAGTACCGGGGACAGGGGGTCTTACAATGAGCAGTTCTTC.

This clone was seen more than once but under ten times. V is TRBV25-1 and J is TRBJ1-1, with D possibly being TRBD1 (6 bases). This CDR3 comprises 15 residues. CDR1 and CDR2 from the germline V gene are MGHDK and SYGVNS. V was clipped by 5 bases and J by 6 bases, with 19 bases between them. The CDR3 protein is CASSLLQGSYSEAFF. The CDR3 bases are TGTGCCAGCAGTTTACTACAGGGTTCGTACTCTGAAGCTTTCTTT.

This chain connects TRBV6-5 to TRBJ2-7; 11 positions match TRBD2. V gave up 6 bases and J gave up 5 bases; unmatched junction bases: 6. The CDR3 loop spans 14 amino acids. Germline CDR1 MNHEY, CDR2 SVGAGI. CDR3 amino acids: CASRQLAGVHEQYF. CDR3 sequence (DNA): TGTGCCAGCAGACAACTAGCGGGAGTTCACGAGCAGTACTTC.

Regarding this clone: Just one base apart from a much larger clone, this may be a read error. This sequence joins TRBV6-6 and TRBJ1-5, with D perhaps matching TRBD1 (6 bases). This CDR3 is 15 amino acids long. V gave up 4 bases and J gave up 6 bases, with 16 bases separating them. CDR1 is MNHNY and CDR2 is SVGAGI in the germline V gene (reference sequence). CDR3 in amino acids: CASSFLLGGAQPQHF. As DNA, the CDR3 is TGTGCCAGCAGTTTCCTTCTGGGGGGGGCTCAGCCCCAGCATTTT.

Many counts were recorded for this clone. The rearrangement links TRBV28 to TRBJ2-1; 11 bases match TRBD2. The V gene end was trimmed by 6 bases and the J gene end by 4 bases; junction bases not matched to a gene: 5. Germline V gene lookup returns CDR1 MDHEN and CDR2 SYDVKM. The CDR3 length is 15 residues. The CDR3 loop is CASRQLAGEYNEQFF. CDR3 bases: TGTGCCAGCAGACAACTAGCGGGAGAGTACAATGAGCAGTTCTTC.

This clone has only a few counts. At one of its ends the junction is not consistent with the germline gene, which may arise from a read error. Distinct nucleotide sequences in the sample also encode this CDR3. V and J are TRBV29-1 and TRBJ2-1; TRBD2 matches at 13 bases. Germline CDR1 reads SQVTM; CDR2 reads ANQGSEA. The length of the CDR3 is 21 residues. The CDR3 nucleotides read TGCTGCGTTGGAGGGTCAGGGTCCGGGACTAGCGGGGCATACTCCTACAATGAGCAGTTCTTC. It is translated as CCVGGSGSGTSGAYSYNEQFF.

Comment on this clone: With a far larger clone one base away, a read error is the likely cause. The chain couples TRBV27 to TRBJ1-1; 7 bases match TRBD1. From germline, CDR1 is MNHEY and CDR2 SMNVEV (reference sequence). The CDR3 totals 16 residues. The J segment lost 4 bases and the V segment lost 3 bases, leaving 11 bases of the junction unmatched. This CDR3 reads CASSFLGQTMITEAFF. The CDR3 coding sequence is TGTGCCAGCAGTTTTCTGGGACAGACAATGATCACTGAAGCTTTCTTT.

This clone was recorded many times. This CDR3 is missing its conserved last phenylalanine or tryptophan, likely due to a read error. No DNA is shown, since the ends of the CDR3 on it are uncertain; the CDR3 is the one TCRdb lists. This chain uses TRBV23-1 with TRBJ2-4; TRBD1 is the table's D call, not checked against the DNA. TRBV23-1 is an ORF; its function is uncertain. The CDR3 length is 17 residues, termini included. The CDR3 here is CASSQSKVDGAVKHSVI.

Note on this clone: A far larger clone is one nucleotide away, so this likely arose from a read error. Other DNA sequences in the same sample also yield this CDR3. This chain links TRBV28 with TRBJ2-1, with no clear D. CDR1 and CDR2 (germline): MDHEN, SYDVKM. There are 11 residues in the CDR3. The ends were cut back, 6 bases at V and 12 bases at J, with 12 bases in the middle. Here the CDR3 DNA reads TGTGCCAGCAGCCCCATGTTCGTGCAGTTCTTC. Translated: CASSPMFVQFF.

V is TRBV7-2 and J is TRBJ2-5, with TRBD1 matching over 7 bases. V lost 7 bases and J lost 5; bases outside the gene matches: 7. Per the germline V gene, CDR1 is SGHTA and CDR2 is FQGNSA. This CDR3 comprises 13 residues. The CDR3 nucleotides are TGTGCCAGCACCCAGCAGGGGGAGGAGACCCAGTACTTC. Protein sequence: CASTQQGEETQYF.

This clone has at least ten counts. The chain has TRBV6-1 and TRBJ2-1; D might be TRBD1 or TRBD2, each matching 6 bases. From germline, CDR1 is MNHNS and CDR2 SASEGT. V lost 5 bases to trimming and J lost 7 bases, with 12 bases between them. CDR3 length: 13 amino acids. The CDR3 DNA follows: TGTGCCAGCAGTCCCGGGGGCTATAATGAGCAGTTCTTC. Residues: CASSPGGYNEQFF.

This chain uses TRBV4-3 with TRBJ2-7; D unresolved. The CDR3 has 13 amino acids. The V end was cut by 3 bases, the J end by 3 bases, with 9 bases between. CDR1 LGHNA and CDR2 YSLEER come from the germline V gene. The CDR3 DNA is TGCGCCAGCAGCCATCTAGGCAGCTACGAGCAGTACTTC. This encodes CASSHLGSYEQYF.

About this clone itself: A much larger clone differs by one base, so this may be a read error. This chain links TRBV30 with TRBJ2-1; no reliable D call. The germline CDR1 and CDR2 sequences are GTSNPN and SVGIG (reference sequence). CDR3 length equals 13 residues. Between the trimmed V and J ends, which lost 8 bases and 6 bases, there was a span of 17 bases. The CDR3 sequence is CASSLFSGNEQFF. As DNA, the CDR3 is TGTGCCAGCAGCTTGTTTTCGGGCAATGAGCAGTTCTTC. The entire variable domain, with the rest obtained from reference TRBV30 and TRBJ2-1, is as follows: SQTIHQWPATLVQPVGSPLSLECTVEGTSNPNLYWYRQAAGRGLQLLFYSVGIGQISSEVPQNLSASRPQDRQFILSSKKLLLSDSGFYLCASSLFSGNEQFFGPGTRLTVL.

This clone has just a few counts. V gene TRBV27 combines with J gene TRBJ2-5, with 7 bases that match TRBD1. J was trimmed by 5 bases and V by 7 bases; bases with no gene match: 7. The CDR3 has 13 residues. Germline V gene sequence: CDR1 MNHEY, CDR2 SMNVEV (reference sequence). The CDR3: CASTQQGEETQYF. The CDR3 DNA reads TGTGCCAGCACCCAGCAGGGGGAGGAGACCCAGTACTTC.

By share, this clone counts as medium-sized. Different DNA sequences within this sample yield the same CDR3. V usage is TRBV16 and J usage is TRBJ2-7; no clear D. Germline values: CDR1 KGHSY, CDR2 FQNENV. This CDR3 spans 14 amino acids. V lost 4 bases, J lost 5 bases, and 15 bases lay in between. The CDR3, as DNA: TGTGCCAGCAGCCGAACGCCAGAACCCCACGAGCAGTACTTC. Protein: CASSRTPEPHEQYF.

This clone was observed at least ten times. The J gene is TRBJ2-3, the V gene TRBV27; no clear D. V lost 6 bases to trimming and J lost 4 bases, with 17 bases between them. The CDR3 spans 15 residues. CDR1 and CDR2 (germline): MNHEY, SMNVEV (reference sequence). The CDR3 DNA reads as TGTGCCAGCAGGGGTACTTTAGGTGGGGCAGATACGCAGTATTTT. Translation: CASRGTLGGADTQYF.

The chain recombines TRBV7-2 with TRBJ2-3, with no clear D. Germline CDR1 SGHTA, CDR2 FQGNSA. With 5 bases removed from V and 5 bases from J, the gap between germline ends came to 8 bases. The CDR3 length is 12 residues. CDR3 DNA sequence: TGTGCCAGCAGCCATATGTTAGATACGCAGTATTTT. It translates to CASSHMLDTQYF. Full variable domain (remainder filled in from reference TRBV7-2 and TRBJ2-3): GAGVSQSPSNKVTEKGKDVELRCDPISGHTALYWYRQSLGQGLEFLIYFQGNSAPDKSGLPSDRFSAERTGGSVSTLTIQRTQQEDSAVYLCASSHMLDTQYFGPGTRLTVL.

The chain uses TRBV11-2 and TRBJ1-2; D not resolved. Germline V gene data show CDR1 as SGHAT and CDR2 as FQNNGV. This CDR3 has 12 amino acids. V dropped 5 bases and J dropped 9 bases, with 13 bases sitting between them. The CDR3: CASSPGPGSYTF. CDR3 DNA sequence: TGTGCCAGCAGCCCCGGGCCCGGGAGCTACACCTTC.

Concerning this clone itself: A much larger clone lies a single base off, so this may be a read error. The chain combines TRBV28 with TRBJ2-7; D call uncertain. Looked up from germline, CDR1 is MDHEN and CDR2 is SYDVKM. The CDR3 spans 13 residues. DNA for the CDR3: TGCGCCAGCAGCCAGCTAGGTAGCTACGAGCAGTACTTC. Protein product: CASSQLGSYEQYF. Based on the CDR3 plus reference TRBV28 and TRBJ2-7, the full variable domain is DVKVTQSSRYLVKRTGEKVFLECVQDMDHENMFWYRQDPGLGLRLIYFSYDVKMKEKGDIPEGYSVSREKKERFSLILESASTNQTSMYLCASSQLGSYEQYFGPGTRLTVT.

Concerning this clone itself: A read error is possible here, since a much larger clone lies one base away. J is TRBJ2-7 and V is TRBV25-1; 7 bases fit TRBD1. This CDR3 spans 13 amino acids. Trimming took 6 bases from V and 7 from J; bases not matched to a gene: 9. From germline, CDR1 is MGHDK and CDR2 SYGVNS. The CDR3 DNA is TGTGCCAGCAGCTTAGCGCCGACAGGGGAGCAGTACTTC. Protein product: CASSLAPTGEQYF.

The sample holds a few counts of this clone. A single base is all that separates this from a far larger clone, so a read error is likely. The chain carries TRBV29-1 and TRBJ2-1, with 13 bases identical to TRBD2. This CDR3 is 21 amino acids long. The V gene's germline CDR1 is SQVTM and CDR2 ANQGSEA. This CDR3 is CIVGGTGSGTSGAYSYNEQFF. In DNA, the CDR3 is TGCATCGTAGGAGGGACAGGGTCCGGGACTAGCGGGGCATACTCCTACAATGAGCAGTTCTTC.

The gene calls are TRBV11-2 and TRBJ2-1, with 11 bases that match TRBD2. Germline CDR1 reads SGHAT; CDR2 reads FQNNGV. The J segment lost 4 bases and the V segment lost 6 bases, leaving 5 bases of the junction unmatched. The CDR3 has 15 residues. CDR3 region: CASRQLAGEYNEQFF. The DNA for the CDR3 is TGTGCCAGCAGACAACTAGCGGGAGAGTACAATGAGCAGTTCTTC.

V usage is TRBV7-2 and J usage is TRBJ2-7, with 14 bases aligning to TRBD2. This CDR3 is built from 14 residues. Germline trimming cut 8 bases from V and 6 bases from J; bases unmatched to any gene: 6. The germline gives CDR1 SGHTA, CDR2 FQGNSA. CDR3 sequence reads: CASAGTSGSSEQYF. CDR3 sequence (DNA): TGTGCCAGCGCGGGGACTAGCGGGAGTTCCGAGCAGTACTTC.

On this clone itself: One base separates it from a far larger clone, so it is likely a read error. This chain links TRBV19 with TRBJ1-5; 7 bases align to TRBD1. Germline-derived CDR1 and CDR2 are LNHDA and SQIVND (reference sequence). The CDR3 is made up of 15 amino acids. Written as DNA, the CDR3 is TGTGCCAGTAGACCTCATCTTGGAGGGGGCCAGCCCCTGCATTTT. It encodes CASRPHLGGGQPLHF.

The genes are TRBV2 and TRBJ2-5; 7 bases align to TRBD2. From germline, CDR1 is SNHLY and CDR2 FYNNEI. With V trimmed by 6 bases and J by 2 bases, 6 bases remained unmatched. The CDR3 length is 14 residues. Written as DNA, the CDR3 is TGTGCCAGCAGCCGCCTTAGCGGGCAAGAGACCCAGTACTTC. This codes for CASSRLSGQETQYF.

The table lists this clone with a few counts. Written as DNA, the CDR3 is TGTGCCAGCAGTTTTCTGGGACAGGCAATGAGCACTGAAGCTTTCTTT. This encodes CASSFLGQAMSTEAFF. The V call is TRBV28, the J call TRBJ1-1; TRBD1 agrees at 8 bases. The V gene's germline CDR1 is MDHEN and CDR2 SYDVKM. Trimming took 3 bases from V and 4 from J; bases not matched to a gene: 10. The CDR3 spans 16 residues.

J is TRBJ2-4 and V is TRBV4-3; the D is unclear. The DNA matches TRBJ2-7 better at its end, which makes the J call doubtful. The CDR3 is made up of 13 amino acids. Germline values: CDR1 LGHNA, CDR2 YSLEER. Here the CDR3 DNA reads TGCGCCAGCAGCCAGCTAGGTAGCTACGAGCAGTACTTC. Protein: CASSQLGSYEQYF.

This clone came up many times. This likely came from a read error, as a far larger clone is one base away. This chain links TRBV5-6 with TRBJ2-7, with D possibly being TRBD1 (5 bases). The germline V and J ends were trimmed by 0 bases and 7 bases, with 17 bases remaining between them. The CDR3 length is 15 residues. Per the germline V gene, CDR1 is SGHDT and CDR2 is YYEEEE. CDR3 DNA: TGTGCCAGCAGCTTGGCCGAGACAGCCCTCAAAGAGCAGTACTTC. It codes for CASSLAETALKEQYF.

The chain joins TRBV25-1 to TRBJ2-7; D remains ambiguous. CDR1 is MGHDK and CDR2 is SYGVNS in the germline V gene. CDR3 length: 13 amino acids. V dropped 6 bases and J dropped 2 bases, with 11 bases sitting between them. The CDR3 nucleotides read TGTGCCAGCAGCCAAGATGCGGCCTACGAGCAGTACTTC. This translates into CASSQDAAYEQYF.

This clone is medium-sized. This chain uses TRBV25-1 with TRBJ1-1; tentative D call: TRBD1 (5 bases). Germline lookup yields CDR1 MGHDK and CDR2 SYGVNS. This CDR3 region has 14 residues. Trimming cost V 3 bases and J 10 bases, with 18 bases left between them. CDR3 in amino acids: CASSDFGLTDGAFF. Here the CDR3 DNA reads TGTGCCAGCAGTGACTTTGGATTGACAGATGGAGCTTTCTTT.

Only a few counts were recorded for this clone. At one end, the junction sequence differs from germline, possibly due to a read error. The rearrangement joins TRBV10-2 to TRBJ2-1, with D unclear. The germline gives CDR1 WSHSY, CDR2 SAAADI. The CDR3 spans 14 residues. The CDR3 nucleotides are TGTGCCAGCAGCCCGAATCTCGGGTTGAATGAGCAGTTCTTC. It codes for CASSPNLGLNEQFF.